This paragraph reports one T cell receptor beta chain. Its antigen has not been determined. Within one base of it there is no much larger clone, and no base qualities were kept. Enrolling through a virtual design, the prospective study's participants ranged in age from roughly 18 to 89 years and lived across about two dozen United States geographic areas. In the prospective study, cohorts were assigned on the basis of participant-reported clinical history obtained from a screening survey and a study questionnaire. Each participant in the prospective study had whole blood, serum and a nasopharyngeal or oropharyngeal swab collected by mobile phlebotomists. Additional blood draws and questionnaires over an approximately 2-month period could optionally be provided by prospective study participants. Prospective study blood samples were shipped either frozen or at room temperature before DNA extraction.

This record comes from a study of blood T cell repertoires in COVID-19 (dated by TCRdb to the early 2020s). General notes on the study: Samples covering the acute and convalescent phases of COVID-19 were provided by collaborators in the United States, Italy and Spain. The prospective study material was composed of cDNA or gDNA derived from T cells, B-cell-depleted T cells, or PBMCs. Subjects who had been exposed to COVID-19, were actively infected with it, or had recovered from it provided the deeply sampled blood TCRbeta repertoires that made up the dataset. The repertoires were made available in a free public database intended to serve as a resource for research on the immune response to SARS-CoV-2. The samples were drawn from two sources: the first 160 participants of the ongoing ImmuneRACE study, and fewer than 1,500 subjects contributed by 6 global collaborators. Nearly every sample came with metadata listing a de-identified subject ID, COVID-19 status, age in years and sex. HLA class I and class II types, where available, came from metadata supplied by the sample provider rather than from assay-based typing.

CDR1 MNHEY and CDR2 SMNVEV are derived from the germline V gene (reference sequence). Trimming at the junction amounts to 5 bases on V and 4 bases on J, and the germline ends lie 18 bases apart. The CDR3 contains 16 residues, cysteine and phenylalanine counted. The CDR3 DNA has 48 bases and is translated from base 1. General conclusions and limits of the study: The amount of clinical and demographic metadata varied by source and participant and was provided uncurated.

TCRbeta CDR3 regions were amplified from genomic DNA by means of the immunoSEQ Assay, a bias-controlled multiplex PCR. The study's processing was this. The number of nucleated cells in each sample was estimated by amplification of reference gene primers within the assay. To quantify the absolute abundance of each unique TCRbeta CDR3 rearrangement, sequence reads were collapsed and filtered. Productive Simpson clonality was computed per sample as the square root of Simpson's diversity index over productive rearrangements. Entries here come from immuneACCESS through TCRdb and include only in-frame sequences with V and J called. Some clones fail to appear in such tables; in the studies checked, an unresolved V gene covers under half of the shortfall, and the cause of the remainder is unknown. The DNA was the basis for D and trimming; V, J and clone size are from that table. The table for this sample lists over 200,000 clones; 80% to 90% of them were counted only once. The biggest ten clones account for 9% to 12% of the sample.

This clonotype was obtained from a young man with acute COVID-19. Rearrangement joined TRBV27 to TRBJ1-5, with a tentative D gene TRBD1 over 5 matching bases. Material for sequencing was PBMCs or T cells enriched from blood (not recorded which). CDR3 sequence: CASSPRQGRLNQPQHF. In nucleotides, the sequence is TGTGCCAGCAGTCCTCGCCAGGGTCGGCTTAATCAGCCCCAGCATTTT.